The 24 T cell receptor beta chains in this list originate from one sample, sequenced in a study of blood T cell repertoires in COVID-19. Sequencing was performed with immunoSEQ multiplex PCR; in TCRdb, only in-frame clones are kept and a portion is missing. The table records about 18,000 clones, roughly four fifths of them present only once. The sample was peripheral blood. The source is a middle-aged man with active or convalescent COVID-19.

This clone was recorded once. The genes are TRBV6-5 and TRBJ2-5; 8 bases are a match to TRBD1. The CDR3 has 14 residues. Germline loops: CDR1 MNHEY, CDR2 SVGAGI. V shed 5 bases and J 4 bases; nucleotides not matched to a gene: 6. The CDR3 spells CASSPTGEAETQYF. The CDR3 bases are TGTGCCAGCAGTCCGACAGGGGAGGCAGAGACCCAGTACTTC.

The chain links TRBV24-1 to TRBJ2-3; 7 nucleotides align to TRBD1. V lost 3 bases, J lost 4 bases, and 6 bases stayed unmatched. This CDR3 is 15 amino acids long. From germline, CDR1 is KGHDR and CDR2 SFDVKD. CDR3: CATSDPGQGADTQYF. The CDR3 DNA reads TGTGCCACCAGTGATCCGGGGCAGGGGGCAGATACGCAGTATTTT.

The V gene is TRBV4-1, the J gene TRBJ1-2, with D perhaps matching TRBD1 (5 bases). The germline V and J ends were trimmed by 4 bases and 7 bases, with 16 bases remaining between them. Looked up from germline, CDR1 is MGHRA and CDR2 is YSYEKL. The CDR3 length is 14 residues. In DNA form, the CDR3 reads TGCGCCAGCAGCCTTATGGAAGGGGTTGCTGGCTACACCTTC. Its protein is CASSLMEGVAGYTF.

This chain uses TRBV15 with TRBJ1-1, with no clear D. Per the germline V gene, CDR1 is LNHNV and CDR2 is YYDKDF (reference sequence). V was clipped by 0 bases and J by 6 bases, with 11 bases between them. The CDR3 contains 14 residues. The CDR3 region has the DNA TGTGCCACCAGCAGAGATTTGTGGGGAGCTGAAGCTTTCTTT. It encodes CATSRDLWGAEAFF.

The gene calls are TRBV27 and TRBJ1-2, with TRBD1 identical over 9 bases. Germline CDR1 MNHEY, CDR2 SMNVEV (reference sequence). The CDR3 spans 14 residues. V lost 10 bases to trimming and J lost 2 bases; unmatched junction nucleotides: 8. CDR3 sequence: CATSGTGTNYGYTF. The CDR3 DNA reads as TGTGCCACCTCCGGGACAGGGACAAACTATGGCTACACCTTC.

This rearrangement joins TRBV5-1 to TRBJ2-2; D gene unclear. The germline V and J ends were trimmed by 0 bases and 2 bases, with 5 bases remaining between them. The germline gives CDR1 SGHRS, CDR2 YFSETQ. The CDR3 is 14 amino acids. DNA of the CDR3: TGCGCCAGCAGCTTGGCAGTAAACACCGGGGAGCTGTTTTTT. Residues: CASSLAVNTGELFF.

The J gene is TRBJ1-1, the V gene TRBV18; TRBD1 aligns across 7 bases. The CDR3 sequence is 15 residues long. In germline, CDR1 is KGHSH, CDR2 LQKENI. V dropped 3 bases and J dropped 2; count of bases not matched to a gene: 6. CDR3 region: CASSPPEGANTEAFF. The DNA of the CDR3 is TGTGCCAGCTCACCCCCCGAGGGGGCCAACACTGAAGCTTTCTTT.

The chain carries TRBV30 and TRBJ1-6, with D maybe TRBD1 (5 bases). The CDR3 is made up of 14 amino acids. V lost 6 bases and J lost 10, with 19 bases in between. Per germline, CDR1 GTSNPN and CDR2 SVGIG (reference sequence). The CDR3 DNA sequence: TGTGCCTGTCCAGTTTGGGGCAATGGATCACCCCTCCACTTT. It encodes CACPVWGNGSPLHF.

This chain links TRBV2 with TRBJ1-5; 9 bases line up with TRBD1. Germline-derived CDR1 and CDR2 are SNHLY and FYNNEI. The CDR3 has 15 residues. V lost 6 bases, J lost 3 bases, and 6 bases stayed unmatched. The CDR3 loop reads CASSTWTGVNQPQHF. In DNA, the CDR3 is TGTGCCAGCAGCACCTGGACAGGGGTCAATCAGCCCCAGCATTTT.

The chain recombines TRBV7-9 with TRBJ1-5, with D uncertain. The germline V and J ends were trimmed by 4 bases and 5 bases, with 12 bases remaining between them. CDR1 is SEHNR, CDR2 FQNEAQ, per germline (reference sequence). The CDR3 contains 14 residues. CDR3 protein: CASSSGGGHQPQHF. CDR3 in DNA: TGTGCCAGCAGCTCGGGAGGAGGGCATCAGCCCCAGCATTTT. The full variable domain, its missing parts supplied by reference TRBV7-9 and TRBJ1-5, is DTGVSQNPRHKITKRGQNVTFRCDPISEHNRLYWYRQTLGQGPEFLTYFQNEAQLEKSRLLSDRFSAERPKGSFSTLEIQRTEQGDSAMYLCASSSGGGHQPQHFGDGTRLSIL.

In this sample, this clone turned up a few times. The J gene is TRBJ1-5, the V gene TRBV3-1 (or the pseudogene TRBV3-2), with TRBD1 as a possible D gene (5 bases). With 0 bases removed from V and 4 bases from J, the gap between germline ends came to 7 bases. Germline-derived CDR1 and CDR2 are LGHDT and YNNKEL (reference sequence). The CDR3 contains 14 residues. The CDR3 DNA sequence: TGTGCCAGCAGCCAAGAGGGGGGGAATCAGCCCCAGCATTTT. It is translated as CASSQEGGNQPQHF.

V and J are TRBV7-8 and TRBJ2-3; D is possibly TRBD2 (6 bases). The CDR3 contains 16 residues. The V and J ends lost 0 bases and 3 bases respectively, with 13 bases between them. Germline CDR1 SGHVS, CDR2 FQNEAQ. CDR3 region: CASSLAPTRPTDTQYF. For the CDR3, the DNA is TGTGCCAGCAGCTTAGCGCCGACTAGACCAACAGATACGCAGTATTTT.

The chain carries TRBV3-1 (or the pseudogene TRBV3-2) and TRBJ1-2; possible D gene TRBD1, 6 bases. CDR3 length: 13 residues. Germline V CDR1 and CDR2: LGHDT, YNNKEL (reference sequence). The V and J ends lost 2 bases and 5 bases respectively, with 9 bases between them. The chain's CDR3 is CASSQKQGYGYTF. Here the CDR3 DNA reads TGTGCCAGCAGCCAAAAACAGGGTTATGGCTACACCTTC.

V is TRBV6-6 and J is TRBJ1-5, with 10 positions matching TRBD1. The CDR3 runs 19 residues. Germline V gene lookup returns CDR1 MNHNY and CDR2 SVGAGI (reference sequence). The V and J ends lost 6 bases and 2 bases, in that order; junction bases with no gene match: 16. CDR3 in amino acids: CASSRKGQGERSGNQPQHF. CDR3 nucleotides: TGTGCCAGCAGCCGAAAAGGACAGGGGGAAAGGAGCGGCAATCAGCCCCAGCATTTT.

This chain links TRBV4-1 with TRBJ1-2; the D gene is possibly TRBD1 (6 bases). The length of the CDR3 is 16 residues. V lost 0 bases, J lost 4 bases, and 15 bases lay in between. CDR1 is MGHRA, CDR2 YSYEKL, per germline. CDR3 protein: CASSQDLAGEGYGYTF. As DNA, the CDR3 is TGCGCCAGCAGCCAAGATTTGGCAGGGGAGGGCTATGGCTACACCTTC.

The chain joins TRBV4-1 to TRBJ2-3; 10 bases match TRBD2. Germline V gene sequence: CDR1 MGHRA, CDR2 YSYEKL. J gave up 4 bases and V 1 base, and 5 bases lay outside the gene matches. CDR3 length: 16 residues. CDR3 sequence: CASSQVDSGGSDTQYF. Written as DNA, the CDR3 is TGCGCCAGCAGCCAAGTCGATAGCGGGGGGTCAGATACGCAGTATTTT.

This sequence joins TRBV10-3 and TRBJ2-7; D is perhaps TRBD2 (5 bases). Trimming removed 0 bases at V and 4 bases at J, with 7 bases between. The germline V gene encodes CDR1 ENHRY and CDR2 SYGVKD. The CDR3 covers 13 residues. The CDR3 bases are TGTGCCATCAGTGAGTCTGGGAGTTACGAGCAGTACTTC. Translation: CAISESGSYEQYF.

This clone qualifies as medium-sized. J is TRBJ2-4 and V is TRBV3-1 (or the pseudogene TRBV3-2); D is ambiguous. Trimming pared 0 bases from V and 0 bases from J, leaving 21 bases between. The CDR3 is 20 amino acids. Germline lookup yields CDR1 LGHDT and CDR2 YNNKEL (reference sequence). The CDR3 loop reads CASSQDLTVTDTLAKNIQYF. The CDR3 DNA follows: TGTGCCAGCAGCCAAGATCTTACGGTTACAGACACGCTAGCCAAAAACATTCAGTACTTC.

Written as DNA, the CDR3 is TGCAGTGCTGGGGGGACTCAGCCCCAGCATTTT. Translating gives CSAGGTQPQHF. The chain carries TRBV20-1 and TRBJ1-5; TRBD1 is a possible D gene (5 bases). The CDR3 covers 11 residues. Looked up from germline, CDR1 is DFQATT and CDR2 is SNEGSKA (reference sequence). V shed 5 bases and J shed 6 bases, with 8 bases lying between them.

The rearrangement uses TRBV29-1 and TRBJ1-2; 7 bases match TRBD1. Germline V gene lookup returns CDR1 SQVTM and CDR2 ANQGSEA. CDR3 length: 15 residues. J gave up 1 base and V 4 bases, and 9 bases lay outside the gene matches. CDR3: CSVVSPGGFNYGYTF. Written as DNA, the CDR3 is TGCAGCGTTGTCTCTCCAGGGGGGTTTAACTATGGCTACACCTTC.

The V call is TRBV19, the J call TRBJ1-1; 8 positions match TRBD1. The CDR3 has 13 amino acids. CDR1 and CDR2 from the germline V gene are LNHDA and SQIVND (reference sequence). V lost 6 bases, J lost 5 bases, and 5 bases stayed unmatched. CDR3 coding DNA: TGTGCCAGTAGGAGGACAGGGCAGACTGAAGCTTTCTTT. Translation: CASRRTGQTEAFF.

This sequence joins TRBV10-2 and TRBJ1-2; tentatively, D is TRBD1 (6 bases). The V and J ends lost 1 base and 6 bases respectively, with 15 bases between them. From germline, CDR1 is WSHSY and CDR2 SAAADI. The CDR3 length is 15 residues. CDR3 in DNA: TGCGCCAGCAGTGAGTTTAACAGGGAGGGGAATGGCTACACCTTC. This gives the protein CASSEFNREGNGYTF.

This chain links TRBV7-6 with TRBJ1-4, with D unclear. This CDR3 contains 15 residues. Germline V gene sequence: CDR1 SGHVS, CDR2 FNYEAQ. Trimming shortened V by 6 bases and J by 4 bases, and 15 bases separated the two germline ends. The CDR3 loop is CASRSLGRINEKLFF. Written as DNA, the CDR3 is TGTGCCAGCAGGTCCCTCGGCAGGATTAATGAAAAACTGTTTTTT.

This clone was counted only a few times. The rearrangement links TRBV27 to TRBJ1-4; tentatively, D is TRBD1 (5 bases). Between the trimmed V and J ends, which lost 3 bases and 6 bases, there was a span of 8 bases. The CDR3 has 13 amino acids. Germline V gene data show CDR1 as MNHEY and CDR2 as SMNVEV (reference sequence). The CDR3 DNA sequence: TGTGCCAGCAGTTTTTTAGGGGATGAAAAACTGTTTTTT. Residues: CASSFLGDEKLFF.